This passage covers 6 T cell receptor beta chains from one sample sequenced in a study of T cell changes during pregnancy in multiple sclerosis. This table comes from immunoSEQ multiplex PCR, and its TCRdb copy is limited to in-frame clones, with some not included. Of some 41,000 clones listed, about 91% are singletons. Sample: CD4+ T cells from peripheral blood mononuclear cells, taken in the third trimester of pregnancy. These receptors originate from a female donor in good health, enrolled as a control in a pregnancy study.

This chain connects TRBV10-3 to TRBJ2-4; possible D gene TRBD2, 6 bases. This CDR3 is 12 amino acids long. Trimming cost V 2 bases and J 9 bases, with 8 bases left between them. Germline loops: CDR1 ENHRY, CDR2 SYGVKD. CDR3 coding DNA: TGTGCCATCAGTGAGCAGGGAGGCATTCAGTACTTC. It specifies CAISEQGGIQYF.

The chain carries TRBV19 and TRBJ1-1; 8 nucleotides align to TRBD1. The CDR3 covers 15 residues. V lost 4 bases to trimming and J lost 2 bases; unmatched junction nucleotides: 6. CDR1 is LNHDA and CDR2 is SQIVND in the germline V gene (reference sequence). The CDR3 loop is CASSTTGEANTEAFF. The DNA of the CDR3 is TGTGCCAGTAGTACGACAGGGGAGGCAAACACTGAAGCTTTCTTT.

The rearrangement uses TRBV7-9 and TRBJ2-2; 7 positions match TRBD1. J gave up 5 bases and V 3 bases, and 6 bases lay outside the gene matches. The CDR3 contains 15 residues. Looked up from germline, CDR1 is SEHNR and CDR2 is FQNEAQ (reference sequence). The CDR3 sequence is CASSLDRIVTGELFF. In nucleotides, the CDR3 is TGTGCCAGCAGCTTGGACAGGATAGTTACCGGGGAGCTGTTTTTT.

The V gene is TRBV7-8, the J gene TRBJ2-7, with TRBD1 matching over 7 bases. V shed 4 bases, J shed 3 bases, and the junction held 12 bases outside the gene matches. The CDR3 runs 16 residues. In germline, CDR1 is SGHVS, CDR2 FQNEAQ. The CDR3 nucleotides read TGTGCCAGCAGCTCTCAATCCGGGGACAGACTCTACGAGCAGTACTTC. It codes for CASSSQSGDRLYEQYF.

V gene TRBV18 combines with J gene TRBJ2-3; TRBD1 aligns across 10 bases. The CDR3 is 16 amino acids. Trimming at V came to 4 bases and at J to 3 bases, leaving 7 bases not matched to a gene. Germline CDR1 reads KGHSH; CDR2 reads LQKENI. In nucleotides, the CDR3 is TGTGCCAGCTCACAATACCCGGGACAGGGGACAGATACGCAGTATTTT. Its translation: CASSQYPGQGTDTQYF.

DNA for the CDR3: TGTGCCAGCAGCGAGCGGGGGGGCAGTGATACGCAGTATTTT. It translates to CASSERGGSDTQYF. The chain joins TRBV7-9 to TRBJ2-3; 10 bases fit TRBD2. Germline CDR1 is SEHNR and CDR2 is FQNEAQ (reference sequence). Trimming removed 5 bases from V and 6 bases from J; junction bases left unmatched: 5. CDR3 size: 14 residues.